This T cell receptor beta chain derives from a study of blood T cell repertoires in COVID-19. Study background: Spain, Italy and the United States supplied samples that represented acute and convalescent COVID-19. In each case, the material was cDNA or gDNA derived from T cells, B-cell-depleted T cells, or PBMCs.

The CDR3 length is 15 residues. With 1 base removed from V and 3 bases from J, the gap between germline ends came to 10 bases. From germline, CDR1 is SGHAT and CDR2 FQNNGV. In the original analysis: Estimation of nucleated cell counts relied on the amplification of reference gene primers. The assay was immunoSEQ multiplex PCR, and TCRdb's table has in-frame clones only and misses some. For V, J and clone size, that table is used; D and trimming come from the DNA. This table has a few hundred thousand clones, 70% to 90% appearing once. Assignment of participants to cohorts was predicated upon participant-reported clinical history.

The sequence derives from a woman in her 50s in a cohort exposed to, infected with or recovered from COVID-19 (not recorded which). Sequenced: PBMCs or T cells enriched from blood (not recorded which). V is TRBV11-2 and J is TRBJ1-3, with a possible D match to TRBD1 (5 bases). The CDR3 region has the DNA TGTGCCAGCAGCTTAGCCCAGGGCAGTGGAAACACCATATATTTT. Encoded protein: CASSLAQGSGNTIYF. The whole variable domain, remainder taken from reference TRBV11-2 and TRBJ1-3, is EAGVAQSPRYKIIEKRQSVAFWCNPISGHATLYWYQQILGQGPKLLIQFQNNGVVDDSQLPKDRFSAERLKGVDSTLKIQPAKLEDSAVYLCASSLAQGSGNTIYFGEGSWLTVV.